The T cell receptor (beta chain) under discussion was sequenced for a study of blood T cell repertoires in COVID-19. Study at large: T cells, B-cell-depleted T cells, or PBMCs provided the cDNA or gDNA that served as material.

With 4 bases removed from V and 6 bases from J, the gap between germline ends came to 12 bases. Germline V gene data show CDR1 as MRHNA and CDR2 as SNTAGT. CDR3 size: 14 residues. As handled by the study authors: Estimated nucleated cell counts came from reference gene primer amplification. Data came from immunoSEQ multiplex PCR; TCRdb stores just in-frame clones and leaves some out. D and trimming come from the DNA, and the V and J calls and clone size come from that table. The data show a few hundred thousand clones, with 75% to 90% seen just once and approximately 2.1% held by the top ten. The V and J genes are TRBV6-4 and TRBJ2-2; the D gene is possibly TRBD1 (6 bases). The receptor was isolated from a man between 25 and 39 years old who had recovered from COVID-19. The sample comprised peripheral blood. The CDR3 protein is CASSAQGPAGELFF. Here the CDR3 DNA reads TGTGCCAGCAGTGCACAGGGTCCGGCCGGGGAGCTGTTTTTT.